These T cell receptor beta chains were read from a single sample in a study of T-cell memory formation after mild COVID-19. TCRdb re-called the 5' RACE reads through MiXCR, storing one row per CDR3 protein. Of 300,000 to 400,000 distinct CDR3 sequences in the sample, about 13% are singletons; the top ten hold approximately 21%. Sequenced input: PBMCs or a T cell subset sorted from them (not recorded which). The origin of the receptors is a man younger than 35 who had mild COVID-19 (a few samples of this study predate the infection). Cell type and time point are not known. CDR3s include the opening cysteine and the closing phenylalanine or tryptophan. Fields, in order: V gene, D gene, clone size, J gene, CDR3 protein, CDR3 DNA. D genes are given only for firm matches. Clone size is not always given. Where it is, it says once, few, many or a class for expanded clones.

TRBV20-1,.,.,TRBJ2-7,CSAQQPGDESYEQYF,TGCAGTGCTCAGCAACCGGGTGACGAGTCCTACGAGCAGTACTTC
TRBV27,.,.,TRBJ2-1,CASSAGLYNEQFF,TGTGCCAGCAGTGCGGGACTTTACAATGAGCAGTTCTTC
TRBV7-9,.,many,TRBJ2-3,CASHRDQYTDTQYF,TGTGCCAGCCACCGGGACCAATACACAGATACGCAGTATTTT
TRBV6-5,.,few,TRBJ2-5,CASSWTFQETQYF,TGTGCCAGCAGTTGGACGTTCCAAGAGACCCAGTACTTC
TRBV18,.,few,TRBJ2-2,CASSLVAAQPTGELFF,TGTGCCAGCTCGTTAGTAGCGGCCCAACCCACCGGGGAGCTGTTTTTT
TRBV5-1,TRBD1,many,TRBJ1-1,CASSLDRVDTEAFF,TGCGCCAGCAGCCTCGACAGGGTCGACACTGAAGCTTTCTTT
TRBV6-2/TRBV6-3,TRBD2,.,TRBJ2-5,CASSLAGREETQYF,TGTGCCAGCAGTCTCGCCGGGCGGGAGGAGACCCAGTACTTC
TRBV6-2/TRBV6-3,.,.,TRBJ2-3,CASSYSGGASQYF,TGTGCCAGCAGTTACTCGGGGGGGGCCTCGCAGTATTTT
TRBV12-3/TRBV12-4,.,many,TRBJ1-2,CASGRVGMLYF,TGTGCCAGCGGCCGGGTTGGGATGTTGTACTTC
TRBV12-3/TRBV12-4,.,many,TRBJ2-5,CASTGGTHVRETQYF,TGTGCCAGCACTGGCGGGACCCATGTACGGGAGACCCAGTACTTC
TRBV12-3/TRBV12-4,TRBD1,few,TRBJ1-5,CASSPGTGGAQSQPQHF,TGTGCCAGCAGTCCCGGGACAGGGGGCGCGCAGAGTCAGCCCCAGCATTTT
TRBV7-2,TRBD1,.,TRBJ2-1,CASSPTGVREQFF,TGTGCCAGCAGCCCGACAGGGGTTAGGGAGCAGTTCTTC
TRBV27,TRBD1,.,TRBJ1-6,CASSLPNRGSPLHF,TGTGCCAGCAGTTTACCGAACAGGGGGTCACCCCTCCACTTT